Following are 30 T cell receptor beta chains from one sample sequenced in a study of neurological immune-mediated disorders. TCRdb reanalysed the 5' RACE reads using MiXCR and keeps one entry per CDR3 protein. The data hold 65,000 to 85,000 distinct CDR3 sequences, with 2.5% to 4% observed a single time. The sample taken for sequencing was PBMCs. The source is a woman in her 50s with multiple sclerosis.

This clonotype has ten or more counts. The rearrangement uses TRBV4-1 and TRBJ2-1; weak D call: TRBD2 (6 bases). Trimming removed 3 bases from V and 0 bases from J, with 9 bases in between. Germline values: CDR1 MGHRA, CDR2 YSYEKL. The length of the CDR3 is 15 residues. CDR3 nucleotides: TGCGCCAGCAGCCAGTCCGGGAGCTCCTACAATGAGCAGTTCTTC. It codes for CASSQSGSSYNEQFF.

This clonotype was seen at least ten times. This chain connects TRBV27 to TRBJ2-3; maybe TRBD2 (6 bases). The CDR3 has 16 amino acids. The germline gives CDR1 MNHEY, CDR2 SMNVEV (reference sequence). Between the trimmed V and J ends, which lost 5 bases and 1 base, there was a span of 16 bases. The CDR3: CASSRLLGSRTDTQYF. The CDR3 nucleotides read TGTGCCAGCAGTCGCCTGCTCGGGAGCCGCACAGATACGCAGTATTTT.

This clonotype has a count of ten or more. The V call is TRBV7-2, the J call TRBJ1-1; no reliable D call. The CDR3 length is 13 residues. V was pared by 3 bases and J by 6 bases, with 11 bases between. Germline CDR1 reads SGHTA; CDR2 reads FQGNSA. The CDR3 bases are TGTGCCAGCAGCTTGGGAGCGTGGTCTGAAGCTTTCTTT. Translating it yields CASSLGAWSEAFF.

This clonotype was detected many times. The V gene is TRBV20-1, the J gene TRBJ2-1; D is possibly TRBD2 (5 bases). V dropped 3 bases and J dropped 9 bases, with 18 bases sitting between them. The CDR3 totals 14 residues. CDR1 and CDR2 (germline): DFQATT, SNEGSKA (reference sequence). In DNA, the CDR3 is TGCAGTGCTAGCGACTACAGATGGGCGGGTGAGCAGTTCTTC. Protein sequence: CSASDYRWAGEQFF.

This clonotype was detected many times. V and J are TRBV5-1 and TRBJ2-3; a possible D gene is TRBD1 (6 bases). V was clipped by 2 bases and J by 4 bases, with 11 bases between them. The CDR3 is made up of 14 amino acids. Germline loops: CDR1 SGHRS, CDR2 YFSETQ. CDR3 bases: TGCGCCAGCAGCTTTGGGCAGGGGCCAGATACGCAGTATTTT. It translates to CASSFGQGPDTQYF.

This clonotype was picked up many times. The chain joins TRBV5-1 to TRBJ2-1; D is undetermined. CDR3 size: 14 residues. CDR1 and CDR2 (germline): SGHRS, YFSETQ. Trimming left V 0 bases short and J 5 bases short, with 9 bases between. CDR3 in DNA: TGCGCCAGCAGCTTGGGTGCAAGCAACAATGAGCAGTTCTTC. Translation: CASSLGASNNEQFF.

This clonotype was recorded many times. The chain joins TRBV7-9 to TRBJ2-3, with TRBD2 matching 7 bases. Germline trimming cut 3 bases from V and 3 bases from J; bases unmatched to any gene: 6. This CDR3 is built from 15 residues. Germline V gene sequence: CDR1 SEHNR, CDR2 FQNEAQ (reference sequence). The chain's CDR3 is CASSFLAGVTDTQYF. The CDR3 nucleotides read TGTGCCAGCAGCTTCCTGGCGGGGGTGACAGATACGCAGTATTTT.

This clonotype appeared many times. The CDR3 reads CSARTGGNEKLFF. CDR3 in DNA: TGCAGTGCGCGGACAGGGGGGAATGAAAAACTGTTTTTT. The V gene is TRBV20-1, the J gene TRBJ1-4; TRBD1 matches at 10 bases. Germline loops: CDR1 DFQATT, CDR2 SNEGSKA (reference sequence). Trimming at V came to 6 bases and at J to 5 bases, leaving 3 bases not matched to a gene. This CDR3 comprises 13 residues.

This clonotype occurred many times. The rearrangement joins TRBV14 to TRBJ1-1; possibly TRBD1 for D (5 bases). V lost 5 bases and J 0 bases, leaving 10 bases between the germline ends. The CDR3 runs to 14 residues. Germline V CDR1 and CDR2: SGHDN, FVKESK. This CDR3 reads CASSRDPLNTEAFF. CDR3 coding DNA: TGTGCCAGCAGCAGGGACCCTTTGAACACTGAAGCTTTCTTT.

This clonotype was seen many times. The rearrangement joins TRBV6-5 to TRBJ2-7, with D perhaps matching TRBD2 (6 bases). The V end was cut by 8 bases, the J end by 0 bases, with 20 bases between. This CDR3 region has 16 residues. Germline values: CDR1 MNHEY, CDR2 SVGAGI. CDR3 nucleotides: TGTGCCAGCTCGGGCCTAGCTAGCGCGAGCTCCTACGAGCAGTACTTC. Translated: CASSGLASASSYEQYF.

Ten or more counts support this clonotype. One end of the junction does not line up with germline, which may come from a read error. CDR3 region: CASRQGRVGLTLNF. The CDR3 nucleotides read TGTGCCAGCAGACAAGGAAGGGTGGGATTAACCCTCAACTTT. The chain couples TRBV3-1 to TRBJ1-6; D ambiguous. The CDR3 is made up of 14 amino acids. Germline V CDR1 and CDR2: LGHDT, YNNKEL (reference sequence).

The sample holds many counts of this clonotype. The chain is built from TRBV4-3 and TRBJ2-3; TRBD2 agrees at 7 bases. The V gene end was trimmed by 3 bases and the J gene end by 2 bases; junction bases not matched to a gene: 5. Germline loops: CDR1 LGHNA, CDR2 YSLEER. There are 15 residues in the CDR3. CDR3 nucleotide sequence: TGCGCCAGCAGCCATCGGCGGGAGCCCACAGATACGCAGTATTTT. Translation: CASSHRREPTDTQYF.

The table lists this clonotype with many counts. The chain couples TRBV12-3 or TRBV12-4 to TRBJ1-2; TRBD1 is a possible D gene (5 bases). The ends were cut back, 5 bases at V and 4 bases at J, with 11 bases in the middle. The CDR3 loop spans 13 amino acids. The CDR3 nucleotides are TGTGCCAGCAGTACATGGGGGAGCTATGGCTACACCTTC. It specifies CASSTWGSYGYTF.

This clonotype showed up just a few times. This CDR3 reads CASSSTSAQETQYF. The CDR3 DNA is TGTGCCAGCAGCTCGACTAGCGCCCAAGAGACCCAGTACTTC. V gene TRBV11-3 combines with J gene TRBJ2-5, with 8 bases that match TRBD2. V dropped 4 bases and J dropped 1; count of bases not matched to a gene: 2. From germline, CDR1 is SGHNT and CDR2 YENEEA. The CDR3 consists of 14 residues.

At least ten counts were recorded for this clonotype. Here the CDR3 reads CASKMDGGRRGEKLFF. CDR3 DNA: TGCGCCAGTAAAATGGATGGGGGTCGGCGCGGCGAAAAACTGTTTTTT. The chain has TRBV5-1 and TRBJ1-4, with D possibly matching TRBD1 (5 bases). Germline lookup yields CDR1 SGHRS and CDR2 YFSETQ. Trimming shortened V by 8 bases and J by 8 bases, and 25 bases separated the two germline ends. This CDR3 comprises 16 residues.

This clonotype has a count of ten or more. The CDR3 nucleotides are TGCGCCAGCAGCCCGAGCGGGAGGGTGGACAATGAGCAGTTCTTC. Translated: CASSPSGRVDNEQFF. The rearrangement uses TRBV5-1 and TRBJ2-1; the match to TRBD2 covers 10 bases. The CDR3 contains 15 residues. The V gene's germline CDR1 is SGHRS and CDR2 YFSETQ. V gave up 4 bases and J gave up 5 bases; unmatched junction bases: 6.

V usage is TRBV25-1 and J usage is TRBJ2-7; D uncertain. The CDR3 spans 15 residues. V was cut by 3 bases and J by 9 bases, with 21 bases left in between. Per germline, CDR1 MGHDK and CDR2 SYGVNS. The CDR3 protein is CASSDRGIPRKAQYF. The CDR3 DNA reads TGTGCCAGCAGTGATAGAGGTATTCCTCGGAAAGCGCAGTACTTC.

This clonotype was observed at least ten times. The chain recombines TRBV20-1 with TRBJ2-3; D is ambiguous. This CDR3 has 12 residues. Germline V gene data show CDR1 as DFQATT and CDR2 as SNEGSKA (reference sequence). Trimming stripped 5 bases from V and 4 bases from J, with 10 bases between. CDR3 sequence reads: CSAESRADTQYF. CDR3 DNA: TGCAGTGCTGAGTCTAGGGCAGATACGCAGTATTTT.

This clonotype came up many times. The CDR3 protein is CASKSFGYYGYTF. Written as DNA, the CDR3 is TGTGCCAGCAAGTCCTTCGGGTACTATGGCTACACCTTC. The chain employs TRBV27 and TRBJ1-2, with D hard to call. The V gene lost 7 bases and the J gene lost 3 bases, with 12 bases spanning the gap. The CDR3 is 13 residues long. CDR1 and CDR2 from the germline V gene are MNHEY and SMNVEV (reference sequence).

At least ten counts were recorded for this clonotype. In nucleotides, the CDR3 is TGTGCCATCAGCGGACAGGGACCACAAATGAACACTGAAGCTTTCTTT. This codes for CAISGQGPQMNTEAFF. The chain links TRBV10-3 to TRBJ1-1, with 8 nucleotides matching TRBD1. The CDR3 loop spans 16 amino acids. CDR1 ENHRY and CDR2 SYGVKD come from the germline V gene. The trim removed 6 bases at V and 0 bases at J, leaving 9 bases unmatched.

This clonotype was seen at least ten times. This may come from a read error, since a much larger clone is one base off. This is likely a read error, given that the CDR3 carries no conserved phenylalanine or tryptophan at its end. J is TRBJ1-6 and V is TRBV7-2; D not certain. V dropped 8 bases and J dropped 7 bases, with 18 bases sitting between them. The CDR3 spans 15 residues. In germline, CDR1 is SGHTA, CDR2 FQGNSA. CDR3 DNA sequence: TGTGCCAGCCTTCTCTCCGGGCGGTCAAATTCACCCCTCCACTGT. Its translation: CASLLSGRSNSPLHC.

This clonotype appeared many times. For the CDR3, the DNA is TGCGCCAGCAGCTTGGGGGGGCAGGGGATCTACGAGCAGTACTTC. This encodes CASSLGGQGIYEQYF. This chain joins TRBV5-1 and TRBJ2-7; TRBD1 might be the D (6 bases). Deletions cut 0 bases from V and 3 bases from J, with 13 bases between. Germline V gene data show CDR1 as SGHRS and CDR2 as YFSETQ. The CDR3 extends over 15 amino acids.

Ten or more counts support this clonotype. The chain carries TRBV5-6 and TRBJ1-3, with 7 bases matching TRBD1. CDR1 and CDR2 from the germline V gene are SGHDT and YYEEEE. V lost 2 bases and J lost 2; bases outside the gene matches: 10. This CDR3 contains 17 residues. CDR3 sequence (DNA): TGTGCCAGCAGCTTAGCCGGGACAGTGCTACCTGGAAACACCATATATTTT. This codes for CASSLAGTVLPGNTIYF.

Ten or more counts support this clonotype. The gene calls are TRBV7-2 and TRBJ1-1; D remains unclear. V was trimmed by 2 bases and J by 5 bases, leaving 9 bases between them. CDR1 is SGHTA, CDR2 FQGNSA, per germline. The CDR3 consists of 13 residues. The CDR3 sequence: CASSLYGRTEAFF. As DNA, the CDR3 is TGTGCCAGCAGCTTATATGGGAGGACTGAAGCTTTCTTT.

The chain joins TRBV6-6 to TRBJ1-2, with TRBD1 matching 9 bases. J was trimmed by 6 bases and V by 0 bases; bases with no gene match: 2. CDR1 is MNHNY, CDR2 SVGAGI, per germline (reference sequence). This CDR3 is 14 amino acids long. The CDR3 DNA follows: TGTGCCAGCAGTTACTCGGGACAGGGTAATGGCTACACCTTC. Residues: CASSYSGQGNGYTF.

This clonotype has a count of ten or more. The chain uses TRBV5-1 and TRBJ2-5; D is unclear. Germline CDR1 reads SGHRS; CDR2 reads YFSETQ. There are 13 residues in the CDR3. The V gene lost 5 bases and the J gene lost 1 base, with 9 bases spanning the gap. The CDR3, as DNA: TGCGCCAGCAGAGGCACACTCCAAGAGACCCAGTACTTC. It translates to CASRGTLQETQYF.

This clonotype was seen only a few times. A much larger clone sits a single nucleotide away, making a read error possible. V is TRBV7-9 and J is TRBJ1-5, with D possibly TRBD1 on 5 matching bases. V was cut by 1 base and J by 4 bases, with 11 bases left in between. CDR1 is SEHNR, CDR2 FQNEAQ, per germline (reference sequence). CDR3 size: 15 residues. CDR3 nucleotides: TGTGCCAGCAGCTTAGGGGGGAAGGGTAATCAGCCCCAGCATTTT. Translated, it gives CASSLGGKGNQPQHF.

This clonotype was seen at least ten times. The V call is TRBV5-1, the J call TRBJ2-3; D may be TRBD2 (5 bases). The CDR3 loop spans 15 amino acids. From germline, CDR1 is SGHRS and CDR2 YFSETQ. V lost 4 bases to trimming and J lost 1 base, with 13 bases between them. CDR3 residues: CASSQPDGGTDTQYF. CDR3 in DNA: TGCGCCAGCAGCCAGCCTGACGGGGGCACAGATACGCAGTATTTT.

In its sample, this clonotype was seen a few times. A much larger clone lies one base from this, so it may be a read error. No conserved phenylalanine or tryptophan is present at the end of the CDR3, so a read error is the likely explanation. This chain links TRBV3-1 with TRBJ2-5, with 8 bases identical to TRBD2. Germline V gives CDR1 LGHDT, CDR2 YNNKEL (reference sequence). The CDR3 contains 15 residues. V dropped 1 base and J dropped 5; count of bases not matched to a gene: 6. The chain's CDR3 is CASSQAGGGAETQYC. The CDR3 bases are TGTGCCAGCAGCCAAGCGGGGGGGGGCGCTGAGACCCAGTACTGC.

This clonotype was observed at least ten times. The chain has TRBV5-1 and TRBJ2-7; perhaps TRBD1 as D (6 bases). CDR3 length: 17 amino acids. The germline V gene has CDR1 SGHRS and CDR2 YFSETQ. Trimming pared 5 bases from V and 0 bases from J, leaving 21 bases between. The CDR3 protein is CASSPLGTGHNSYEQYF. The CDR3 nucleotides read TGCGCCAGCAGTCCCTTGGGCACGGGACACAACTCCTACGAGCAGTACTTC. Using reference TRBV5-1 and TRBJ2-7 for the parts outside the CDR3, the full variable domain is KAGVTQTPRYLIKTRGQQVTLSCSPISGHRSVSWYQQTPGQGLQFLFEYFSETQRNKGNFPGRFSGRQFSNSRSEMNVSTLELGDSALYLCASSPLGTGHNSYEQYFGPGTRLTVT.